What follows is one T cell receptor beta chain and its context. Its antigen remains unidentified. The record originates from a study of cytomegalovirus exposure and HLA in healthy donors. Broader study findings: Analysis was performed later, and it showed HLA-associated TCR beta chains to be more clonally expanded than equally common others. Reported findings show TCR beta sequences accurately forecast HLA-A and HLA-B alleles in most subjects.

60 Vbeta and 13 Jbeta primers were used in PCR. This table comes from immunoSEQ multiplex PCR, and its TCRdb copy is limited to in-frame clones, with some not included. The sample comprises almost 200,000 clones, roughly 79% of which are singletons, and approximately 2% rests with the top ten. The CDR3 contains 15 residues. This chain connects TRBV7-5 to TRBJ2-5; the listed D gene, TRBD1, was not tested against the DNA. Gene TRBJ2-7 matches the end of the DNA better, so the J call may be wrong. TRBV7-5 is noted as a pseudogene. The source material was PBMCs. The sequence derives from a man aged 25-45 years in good health and CMV-seronegative. CDR3 DNA sequence: TGTGCCAGAAGCTTACCACCGCCCGACAGATACGAGCAGTACTTC. Protein sequence: CARSLPPPDRYEQYF.